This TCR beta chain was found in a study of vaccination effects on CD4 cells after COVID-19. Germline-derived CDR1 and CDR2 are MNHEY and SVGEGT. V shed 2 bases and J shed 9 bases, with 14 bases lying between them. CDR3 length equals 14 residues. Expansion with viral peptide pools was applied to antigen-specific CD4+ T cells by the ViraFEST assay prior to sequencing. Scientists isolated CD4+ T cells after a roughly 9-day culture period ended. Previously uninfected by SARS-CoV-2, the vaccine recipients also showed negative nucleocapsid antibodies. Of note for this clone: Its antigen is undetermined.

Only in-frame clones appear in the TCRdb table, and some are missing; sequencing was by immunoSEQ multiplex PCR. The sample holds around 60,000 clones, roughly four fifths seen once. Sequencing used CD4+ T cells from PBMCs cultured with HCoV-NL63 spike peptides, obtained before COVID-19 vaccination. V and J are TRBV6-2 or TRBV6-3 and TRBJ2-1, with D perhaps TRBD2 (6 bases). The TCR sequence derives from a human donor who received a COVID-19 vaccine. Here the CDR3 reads CASSYGGSRSEQFF. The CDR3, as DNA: TGTGCCAGCAGTTACGGGGGGTCTCGGAGTGAGCAGTTCTTC.